Sequencing of this T cell receptor (beta chain) was carried out in a study of monozygotic twins with inflammatory bowel disease (dated by TCRdb to between 2018 and 2021). Study-level background: In total, roughly 30 monozygotic twin pairs made up the full study: 19 Danish pairs, all IBD-discordant, plus nine German pairs, of which four were IBD-concordant and five were IBD-discordant. Each individual had, on average, about 151 000 unique TCRalpha sequences and 181 000 unique TCRbeta sequences available for analysis. Disease-associated traits were sought mainly through comparisons between IBD patients and their genetically identical healthy co-twins within discordant pairs. Overall study results and their limits: The analysis was unable to tell apart different T cell subtypes. Fewer clonotypes were shared with other individuals by IBD patients than by healthy twins, most markedly in patients showing signs of disease activity. Repertoire similarity did not differ between concordant and discordant twins, which could be due to limited statistical power. TCRbeta repertoire diversity, by inverse Simpson index, was decreased in IBD patients compared with their healthy co-twins. No single strong signal or clonotype linked to IBD turned up in the results, so the idea that one exists was not supported. Differing immunosuppressive treatments among patients may have added background noise and inter-individual variability to the repertoires.

Library method: 5' RACE. The input for every TCR library was around 3,800 ng of total RNA. For each sample, cDNA was synthesized in eight separate reactions using SMARTScribe reverse transcriptase. During cDNA synthesis, unique molecular identifiers containing a 6-nucleotide sample barcode were introduced by template switching. TCRalpha and TCRbeta cDNA was amplified in two nested PCRs of 16 and 9 cycles, and bead purification was carried out after each PCR. Before amplification, cDNA was treated with uracil DNA-glycosylase and purified using the QIAquick PCR purification kit. The second PCR added Illumina TruSeq-compatible adapters along with sample-specific barcodes. TapeStation and Qubit were used to check library quality and concentration, and 5 ng of each library went into the pool. Pooled libraries were sequenced on an Illumina HiSeq2500 single-index Rapid Run with 2 x 100 bp reads and custom sequencing primers. As for the original processing: MiGEC version 1.2.6 was used for UMI-based consensus assembly, which corrected PCR and sequencing errors. MiXCR version 2.1.1 was used for V(D)J alignment, clonotype assembly and CDR3 extraction. Gene usage, clonotype sharing and MAIT/NKT TCR abundance were normalised by analysing the top 1000, 10 000 and 20 000 clonotypes per sample. Diversity was computed as the inverse Simpson index with the vegan R package after downsampling to 27 000 UMIs. Paired Mann-Whitney U tests were applied to discordant twin pairs, with Benjamini-Hochberg correction for multiple testing. The reads, reprocessed by TCRdb, yield one row per CDR3 protein sequence and no DNA. The V and J calls were determined by TCRdb, not by the authors. This sample's records show about 380,000 distinct CDR3 sequences. The ten largest make up 2.6% of the sample.

From each donor, a roughly 2.7 ml peripheral blood sample was collected into PAXgene tubes and kept at -80 degrees C. Total RNA was isolated from whole blood with the PAXgene blood miRNA kit on an automated QIAcube, without T cell sorting. Deep TCRalpha and TCRbeta repertoire profiling with unique molecular barcoding was performed on peripheral blood of monozygotic twin pairs concordant or discordant for inflammatory bowel disease. Smoking habits were recorded for all twin pairs, and each individual was classified as a current, former or never smoker. In regard to this clonotype: It has no known antigen specificity.

The sequencing sample was made of blood. The sequence derives from a human donor with ulcerative colitis or Crohn's disease, or a healthy co-twin of an affected twin (not recorded which).

The CDR3: CASSNRDGTGELFF. This receptor chain uses TRBV4-2 and TRBJ2-2; TCRdb picks TRBD1, but there is no DNA to check that call. CDR1 and CDR2 are read off the germline V gene as LGHNA and YNFKEQ. The CDR3 goes from the cysteine to the phenylalanine over 14 residues. No DNA was logged.